This T cell receptor beta chain was sequenced during a study of graft-versus-host responses after intestinal transplantation (dated by TCRdb to the early 2020s). Broadly, across the study: The transplants that recipients received were multivisceral, liver-intestinal, or isolated intestinal. Every recipient was given anti-thymocyte globulin induction, then maintenance tacrolimus and steroids for 2 to 3 years. After intestinal transplantation, graft-versus-host and host-versus-graft alloreactive T cell clones in the graft, circulation and bone marrow were tracked using bulk TCR-beta CDR3 sequencing. Alloreactive clones were identified by sequencing pre-transplant mixed lymphocyte reaction products and comparing these products with unstimulated pre-transplant donor and recipient T cells. A cohort of about 26 intestinal transplant recipients, including one retransplant, was enrolled, and a few patients lacking pretransplant specimens were excluded. Donor T cell macrochimerism was defined as a peak of at least 4% donor T cells among recipient peripheral blood mononuclear cells. Rather than being sequenced by the commercial service, samples from a few later patients were sequenced in-house on an Illumina MiSeq and processed with MiXCR.

The receptor library was made with the immunoSEQ multiplex PCR assay. For most patients, genomic DNA was isolated using the Qiagen DNeasy Blood and Tissue Kit and was shipped frozen to Adaptive Biotechnologies for TCR sequencing. For most patients, genomic DNA was subjected to high-throughput TCR-beta CDR3 sequencing by Adaptive Biotechnologies. The paper's data handling went like this. Adaptive's ImmunoSEQ software was the source of the TCR sequencing data for 15 to 20 patients, while a few other patients were processed with MiXCR and VDJtools. To correct CD4 versus CD8 sorting errors, any sequence found in both subsets at a frequency ratio below 5:1 was removed. CDR3 nucleotide sequences shared by donor and recipient were removed because the origin of these sequences could not be assigned. To be classed as alloreactive, a clone needed at least 2-fold expansion over unstimulated cells and a minimum CFSE-low frequency of 0.002% (template counts) or 0.001% (read counts). Clones detected in sequenced pre-transplant spleen, lymph node, or MLR CFSE-low populations of the donor or recipient were defined as mappable. Cumulative frequency of alloreactive clones was calculated as a percentage of all sequences weighted by copy number. As stored in TCRdb, this immuneACCESS dataset retains in-frame rearrangements with V and J assigned. A fraction of the clones does not appear; measured against another copy, unresolved V genes explain less than half of the discrepancy, and the remainder lacks a known reason. For V, J and clone size, that table is used; D and trimming come from the DNA. The sample data list about 120,000 clones, and roughly 91% of these were observed just once. Of the sample, more than 0.09% falls within the top ten clones.

The paper's findings and limits, for the study overall: Conclusions were limited by the relatively low number and heterogeneity of intestinal transplant patients. In the allografts of patients with donor T cell macrochimerism, GvH to HvG T cell clonal ratios were high. GvH clones were detected in recipient bone marrow, and some of these GvH clones were observed earlier in ileal mucosa or blood, consistent with an intestinal mucosal origin. Peak levels of circulating GvH clones were associated with declines in HvG clones early after transplant.

Reading the label with the study, this specimen's time point is: cells obtained before transplantation from donor or recipient. CD3+CD4+ and CD3+CD8+ populations were FACS-sorted from unstimulated pre-transplant donor and recipient cells taken from spleen or lymph nodes. Via the germline V gene, CDR1 is KGHSH and CDR2 LQKENI. The junction carries 15 bases between V and J, which are trimmed by 1 base and 2 bases respectively. The CDR3 holds 17 amino acids from the cysteine to the phenylalanine. Only CDR3 DNA remains: 51 bases, in frame from the first base. Worth noting for this clone: Its antigen has not been determined. The sample holds no much larger clone one base away, and base qualities are not on file.

The TCR comes from a human donor who received an intestinal transplant. The sequences come from unstimulated CD4+ T cells sorted from spleen or lymph node cells, collected before intestinal transplant. Rearrangement joined TRBV18 to TRBJ1-3; no D gene can be assigned with confidence. The bases are TGTGCCAGCTCACCACTGCCCGTTTTTGGGACTGGAAACACCATATATTTT. It specifies CASSPLPVFGTGNTIYF.